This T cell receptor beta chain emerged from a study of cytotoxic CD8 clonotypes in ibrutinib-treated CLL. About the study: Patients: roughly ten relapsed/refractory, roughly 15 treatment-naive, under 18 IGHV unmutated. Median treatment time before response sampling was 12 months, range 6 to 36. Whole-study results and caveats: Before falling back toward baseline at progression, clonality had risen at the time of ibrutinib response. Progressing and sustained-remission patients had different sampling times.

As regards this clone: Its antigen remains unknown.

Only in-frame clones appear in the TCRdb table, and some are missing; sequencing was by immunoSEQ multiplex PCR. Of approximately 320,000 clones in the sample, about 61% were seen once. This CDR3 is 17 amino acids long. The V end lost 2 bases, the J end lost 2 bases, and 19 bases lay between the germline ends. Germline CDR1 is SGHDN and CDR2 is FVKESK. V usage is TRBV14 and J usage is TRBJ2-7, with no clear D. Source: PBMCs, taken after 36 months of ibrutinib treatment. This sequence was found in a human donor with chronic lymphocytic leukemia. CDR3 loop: CASSQTPLIFGPYEQYF. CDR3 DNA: TGTGCCAGCAGCCAAACGCCGTTAATATTTGGGCCCTACGAGCAGTACTTC. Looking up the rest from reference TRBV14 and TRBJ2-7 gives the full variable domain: EAGVTQFPSHSVIEKGQTVTLRCDPISGHDNLYWYRRVMGKEIKFLLHFVKESKQDESGMPNNRFLAERTGGTYSTLKVQPAELEDSGVYFCASSQTPLIFGPYEQYFGPGTRLTVT.